This T cell receptor (beta chain) was recovered during a study of shared clonotypes between healthy human individuals. Germline CDR1 and CDR2: LNHDA and SQIVND (reference sequence). V gave up 6 bases and J gave up 0 bases, with 11 bases separating them. The CDR3 extends over 14 amino acids. Clones were read by immunoSEQ multiplex PCR, and TCRdb kept only the in-frame ones, dropping some. The table lists hundreds of thousands of clones, 55% to 85% of them singletons. Findings of the study overall: The small donor group covered limited genetic and exposure diversity. In the sorted subsets, rarefaction showed sequencing was incomplete despite large depth.

Worth noting for this clone: Its antigen remains unidentified. The sample carries other DNA sequences with the same CDR3.

Sequenced input: memory CD4+ T cells sorted from blood. Subset denoted: CD45RA-negative fraction. The source is a woman aged 25-40 years in good health. V usage is TRBV19 and J usage is TRBJ2-5, with D perhaps TRBD2 (5 bases). CDR3 sequence reads: CASSPRGYQETQYF. Written as DNA, the CDR3 is TGTGCCAGTAGCCCCCGGGGATACCAAGAGACCCAGTACTTC. Looking up the rest from reference TRBV19 and TRBJ2-5 gives the full variable domain: DGGITQSPKYLFRKEGQNVTLSCEQNLNHDAMYWYRQDPGQGLRLIYYSQIVNDFQKGDIAEGYSVSREKKESFPLTVTSAQKNPTAFYLCASSPRGYQETQYFGPGTRLLVL.